The next 10 T cell receptor beta chains were all read from a single sample in a study of read filtering for tumor transcriptome and immune sequencing. Molecular barcoded adaptors covering alpha/delta and beta/gamma chains were used on approximately 400 ng RNA. One entry per CDR3 protein, called by TCRdb with MiXCR from the reads. The table has about 57,000 distinct CDR3 sequences, 20% to 25% seen once. The sequenced material came from a population of CD138-negative cells sorted from bone marrow. The receptor set was obtained from a donor at least 40 years old with multiple myeloma.

The table lists this clonotype with a few counts. The chain is built from TRBV12-3 or TRBV12-4 and TRBJ1-1; D call uncertain. Trimming removed 7 bases at V and 1 base at J, with 16 bases between. CDR3 length: 15 residues. The CDR3 is CASIDSPNKNTEAFF. CDR3 sequence (DNA): TGTGCCAGCATAGATAGCCCAAACAAGAACACTGAAGCTTTCTTT.

This clonotype has a count of ten or more. The chain recombines TRBV10-3 with TRBJ2-1; D gene ambiguous. Germline loops: CDR1 ENHRY, CDR2 SYGVKD. Deletions cut 0 bases from V and 0 bases from J, with 0 bases between. The CDR3 is 13 amino acids. Here the CDR3 DNA reads TGTGCCATCAGTGAGTCCTCCTACAATGAGCAGTTCTTC. Encoded protein: CAISESSYNEQFF.

This clonotype was seen ten or more times. The chain employs TRBV7-3 and TRBJ1-5; D call uncertain. Trimming cost V 4 bases and J 5 bases, with 9 bases left between them. Germline CDR1 and CDR2: SGHTA and FQGTGA. This CDR3 contains 13 residues. CDR3 bases: TGTGCCAGCAGCTCACAGCCGGATCAGCCCCAGCATTTT. Translating gives CASSSQPDQPQHF.

This clonotype turned up a few times. In DNA form, the CDR3 reads TGTGCCAGCAGCCAGTTATTTGCGGATACGCAGTATTTT. Its protein is CASSQLFADTQYF. The chain is built from TRBV14 and TRBJ2-3, with unresolved D. CDR1 and CDR2 (germline): SGHDN, FVKESK. Trimming removed 3 bases from V and 6 bases from J, with 10 bases in between. The CDR3 has 13 residues.

Comment on this clonotype: This clone may be a read error of a much larger clone one base away. The chain carries TRBV12-3 or TRBV12-4 and TRBJ1-5; D unclear. CDR3 length: 12 residues. V shed 10 bases and J shed 5 bases, with 12 bases lying between them. In nucleotides, the CDR3 is TGTGCCAACAGCCCAGTATATCAGCCCCAGCATTTT. Protein product: CANSPVYQPQHF.

The rearrangement joins TRBV28 to TRBJ2-1, with 7 bases identical to TRBD2. Trimming cost V 4 bases and J 7 bases; bases outside gene matches: 16. The CDR3 consists of 17 residues. Germline CDR1 and CDR2: MDHEN and SYDVKM. The CDR3, as DNA: TGTGCCAGCAGTTCCGGGACTATGCTAAGGTCAAGAAATGAGCAGTTCTTC. This sequence encodes CASSSGTMLRSRNEQFF.

This clonotype was recorded a few times. The chain links TRBV28 to TRBJ2-3; 9 bases line up with TRBD2. CDR1 and CDR2 (germline): MDHEN, SYDVKM. The ends lost 5 bases at V and 6 bases at J; junction bases unmatched: 9. This CDR3 is 15 amino acids long. CDR3 protein: CASSPGGRAGDTQYF. CDR3 nucleotides: TGTGCCAGCAGTCCGGGCGGGAGGGCGGGGGATACGCAGTATTTT.

The genes are TRBV19 and TRBJ2-5, with 12 nucleotides matching TRBD2. CDR3 length equals 18 residues. V was clipped by 5 bases and J by 0 bases; unmatched bases: 10. Germline V gene lookup returns CDR1 LNHDA and CDR2 SQIVND (reference sequence). CDR3 nucleotide sequence: TGTGCCAGTAGTCCAAGGACTAGCGGGGATTTGTACCAAGAGACCCAGTACTTC. This translates into CASSPRTSGDLYQETQYF.

This clonotype was counted at least ten times. This chain connects TRBV18 to TRBJ2-7; TRBD1 is a possible D gene (6 bases). The V and J ends lost 3 bases and 2 bases respectively, with 11 bases between them. Looked up from germline, CDR1 is KGHSH and CDR2 is LQKENI. The CDR3 extends over 14 amino acids. Here the CDR3 reads CASSPRQVTYEQYF. The CDR3 DNA sequence: TGTGCCAGCTCACCCCGACAGGTAACCTACGAGCAGTACTTC.

At least ten counts were recorded for this clonotype. This sequence joins TRBV14 and TRBJ2-1; D is unclear. CDR3 length equals 14 residues. Germline values: CDR1 SGHDN, CDR2 FVKESK. V lost 2 bases to trimming and J lost 5 bases, with 10 bases between them. For the CDR3, the DNA is TGTGCCAGCAGCCAACTAGGTACCGACAATGAGCAGTTCTTC. Its translation: CASSQLGTDNEQFF.